Listed here are 5 T cell receptor beta chains from one sample, sequenced in a study of OX40 agonist ivuxolimab in advanced cancers. Generated by immunoSEQ multiplex PCR, the TCRdb table keeps only in-frame clones and is missing some. The sample includes roughly 41,000 clones, roughly 86% of them seen just once. The specimen was CD4+ or CD8+ T cells sorted from blood, collected in a trial of the OX40 agonist ivuxolimab. The receptors were sampled from an adult with an advanced solid tumor such as melanoma, head and neck, liver or kidney cancer.

The rearrangement joins TRBV7-9 to TRBJ2-3; the match to TRBD2 covers 9 bases. Germline CDR1 and CDR2: SEHNR and FQNEAQ (reference sequence). Trimming cost V 5 bases and J 1 base; bases outside gene matches: 7. The CDR3 runs to 16 residues. The CDR3 here is CASSPRRGGGTDTQYF. The CDR3 DNA is TGTGCCAGCAGCCCCCGGCGGGGGGGAGGCACAGATACGCAGTATTTT.

The rearrangement uses TRBV6-6 and TRBJ1-1; D might be TRBD1 (5 bases). The CDR3 sequence is 15 residues long. The germline gives CDR1 MNHNY, CDR2 SVGAGI (reference sequence). The V and J ends lost 3 bases and 5 bases respectively, with 16 bases between them. The CDR3 DNA reads as TGTGCCAGCAGTTATACCGGGACGGGAGGAACTGAAGCTTTCTTT. This sequence encodes CASSYTGTGGTEAFF.

This chain joins TRBV9 and TRBJ2-3; 15 bases are shared with TRBD2. Germline V lookup: CDR1 SGDLS, CDR2 YYNGEE. V shed 2 bases, J shed 6 bases, and the junction held 4 bases outside the gene matches. The CDR3 contains 16 residues. The CDR3 loop is CASSVGTSGGRDTQYF. The CDR3 nucleotides are TGTGCCAGCAGCGTGGGGACTAGCGGGGGGCGTGATACGCAGTATTTT.

The chain joins TRBV5-5 to TRBJ2-5; 7 nucleotides line up with TRBD1. V trimming: 6 bases; J trimming: 2 bases; junction bases outside the gene matches: 13. Germline V gene data show CDR1 as SGHKS and CDR2 as YYEKEE (reference sequence). The CDR3 totals 16 residues. CDR3 region: CASTTYGTDDQETQYF. DNA for the CDR3: TGTGCCAGCACCACGTACGGGACAGATGATCAAGAGACCCAGTACTTC.

The V call is TRBV27, the J call TRBJ2-1; no clear D gene. Deletions cut 3 bases from V and 6 bases from J, with 12 bases between. Germline-derived CDR1 and CDR2 are MNHEY and SMNVEV (reference sequence). The CDR3 extends over 14 amino acids. As DNA, the CDR3 is TGTGCCAGCAGTTTGCCGGGCTGGTTCAATGAGCAGTTCTTC. It encodes CASSLPGWFNEQFF.